These 7 T cell receptor beta chains were sequenced from one sample in a study of shared clonotypes between healthy human individuals. Method: immunoSEQ multiplex PCR; TCRdb's copy keeps in-frame clones and lacks some. The sample comprises about 1.4 million clones, roughly 96% of which are singletons, and approximately 1.2% rests with the top ten. The specimen was naive CD4+ T cells sorted from blood. Regarding subset: CD45RA+ positively selected. Receptors were obtained from a man under 40 in good health.

The rearrangement uses TRBV19 and TRBJ2-3; the match to TRBD1 covers 8 bases. The germline V gene has CDR1 LNHDA and CDR2 SQIVND (reference sequence). The J segment lost 4 bases and the V segment lost 3 bases, leaving 3 bases of the junction unmatched. The CDR3 loop spans 14 amino acids. CDR3 coding DNA: TGTGCCAGTAGTATGGAACAGGGGGCAGATACGCAGTATTTT. It is translated as CASSMEQGADTQYF.

The chain links TRBV6-4 to TRBJ1-2; D not resolved. The CDR3 contains 11 residues. V was clipped by 8 bases and J by 3 bases, with 7 bases between them. Germline CDR1 and CDR2: MRHNA and SNTAGT. CDR3 sequence reads: CASPGHYGYTF. The CDR3 DNA is TGTGCCAGCCCCGGACACTATGGCTACACCTTC.

This clone was counted once. V and J are TRBV7-2 and TRBJ2-1, with 8 bases identical to TRBD2. J was trimmed by 4 bases and V by 5 bases; bases with no gene match: 10. This CDR3 is built from 16 residues. CDR1 is SGHTA and CDR2 is FQGNSA in the germline V gene. The DNA of the CDR3 is TGTGCCAGCAGCCCTACCGGGACTAGTCCTTACAATGAGCAGTTCTTC. Translating it yields CASSPTGTSPYNEQFF.

The chain is built from TRBV5-4 and TRBJ1-5, with D perhaps TRBD1 (6 bases). CDR3 length: 13 amino acids. Trimming left V 2 bases short and J 9 bases short, with 12 bases between. The germline gives CDR1 SGHNT, CDR2 YYREEE (reference sequence). The CDR3 is CASSFDRTAPQHF. CDR3 DNA sequence: TGTGCCAGCAGCTTTGACAGGACGGCGCCCCAGCATTTT.

The chain carries TRBV7-2 and TRBJ1-2, with TRBD1 identical over 7 bases. Trimming cost V 6 bases and J 4 bases; bases outside gene matches: 14. The germline gives CDR1 SGHTA, CDR2 FQGNSA. The CDR3 runs 16 residues. CDR3 residues: CASSSTLQGPLYGYTF. The CDR3, as DNA: TGTGCCAGCAGTTCTACCCTACAGGGGCCCCTCTATGGCTACACCTTC.

The chain's CDR3 is CASSPQAGNEQFF. The CDR3 bases are TGTGCCAGCTCCCCTCAGGCAGGGAATGAGCAGTTCTTC. The chain recombines TRBV18 with TRBJ2-1; D may be TRBD1 (5 bases). The CDR3 loop spans 13 amino acids. CDR1 and CDR2 from the germline V gene are KGHSH and LQKENI. The V end lost 6 bases, the J end lost 7 bases, and 13 bases lay between the germline ends.

The chain uses TRBV7-2 and TRBJ2-2, with TRBD1 matching 11 bases. The germline CDR1 and CDR2 sequences are SGHTA and FQGNSA. Losses at the gene ends were 5 bases for V and 7 bases for J; bases not matched to a gene: 6. The CDR3 is made up of 15 amino acids. This CDR3 reads CASSADRGHVGELFF. DNA for the CDR3: TGTGCCAGCAGCGCGGACAGGGGGCATGTCGGGGAGCTGTTTTTT.